A selection of T cell receptor beta chains follows, all from one sample in a study of post-analysis software for immune sequencing data. TCRdb ran MiXCR on the PCR reads and lists one entry per CDR3 protein. This table has 650,000 to 850,000 distinct CDR3 sequences, roughly 46% appearing once. Sequencing was performed on blood. These receptors all come from a girl aged 10 to 17 with multiple sclerosis. Both conserved end residues are part of each CDR3. Each record gives: CDR3 length, clone size, J gene, D gene, V gene, CDR3 protein, CDR3 DNA. D genes are given only for firm matches. Only some rows state a clone size, as once, few, many or a class for expanded clones.

14 NA TRBJ2-6 NA TRBV20-1 CSARDLSGANVRTF TGCAGTGCTAGAGACCTCTCTGGGGCCAACGTCCGGACTTTC
15 many TRBJ2-3 NA TRBV5-1 CASSLDGTSTDTQYF TGTGCCAGCAGCCTGGACGGAACTAGCACAGATACGCAGTATTTT
12 NA TRBJ2-3 NA TRBV12-3/TRBV12-4 CASSSMADAQYF TGTGCCAGCAGCTCAATGGCGGATGCGCAGTATTTT
16 NA TRBJ2-7 NA TRBV5-1 CASSLLSRALGYEQYF TGCGCCAGCAGCCTCCTTTCCAGGGCTTTGGGGTACGAGCAGTACTTC
15 NA TRBJ2-3 NA TRBV24-1 CATSDSHFGPDTQYF TGTGCCACCAGTGATTCCCATTTTGGGCCCGATACGCAGTATTTT
15 NA TRBJ2-3 TRBD2 TRBV27 CASSPPLAGVLTQYF TGTGCCAGCAGTCCACCTTTAGCGGGAGTATTGACGCAGTATTTT
14 few TRBJ2-7 NA TRBV20-1 CSARGRQLSYEQYF TGCAGTGCTAGGGGCAGACAGCTCTCCTACGAGCAGTACTTC
16 NA TRBJ1-6 NA TRBV20-1 CSARLGASSYNSPLHF TGCAGTGCTAGACTCGGGGCGAGCTCCTATAATTCACCCCTCCACTTT
15 NA TRBJ2-3 TRBD1 TRBV5-6 CASSRTGGPTDTQYF TGTGCCAGCAGCCGGACAGGGGGCCCCACAGATACGCAGTATTTT
14 NA TRBJ2-3 NA TRBV5-1 CASSLRSVTDTQYF TGCGCCAGCAGCTTGAGGTCGGTTACAGATACGCAGTATTTT
14 NA TRBJ2-7 TRBD1 TRBV25-1 CASSVGTGPYEQYF TGTGCCAGCAGTGTGGGGACAGGGCCCTACGAGCAGTACTTC
12 NA TRBJ2-5 NA TRBV7-3 CASSPRPRGQYF TGTGCCAGCAGCCCCCGCCCTAGAGGGCAGTACTTC
16 few TRBJ2-1 NA TRBV7-2 CASSSLTVRFSNEQFF TGTGCCAGCAGCTCGCTGACCGTGCGATTCTCCAATGAGCAGTTCTTC
18 NA TRBJ2-7 NA TRBV4-3 CASSQDLGLGRLWGEQYF TGCGCCAGCAGCCAAGATCTAGGGCTAGGGAGGCTCTGGGGCGAGCAGTACTTC
17 NA TRBJ1-1 NA TRBV5-5 CASSFGFAGPRNTEAFF TGTGCCAGCAGCTTCGGTTTCGCGGGACCCAGGAACACTGAAGCTTTCTTT
13 NA TRBJ2-2 NA TRBV7-2 CASSLVGIPELFF TGTGCCAGCAGCTTAGTTGGGATTCCGGAGCTGTTTTTT
14 NA TRBJ2-1 TRBD2 TRBV7-9 CASSLGLASKEQFF TGTGCCAGCAGCTTGGGACTAGCGTCCAAAGAGCAGTTCTTC
16 few TRBJ2-3 TRBD2 TRBV4-3 CASSQVGGRAEDTQYF TGCGCCAGCAGCCAAGTAGGCGGGAGGGCCGAAGATACGCAGTATTTT
16 NA TRBJ2-1 TRBD2 TRBV5-1 CASSLWASGGYNEQFF TGCGCCAGCAGCTTGTGGGCCAGCGGGGGGTACAATGAGCAGTTCTTC
16 NA TRBJ2-1 NA TRBV7-2 CASSLEVGLSYNEQFF TGTGCCAGCAGCTTAGAGGTGGGGCTCTCCTACAATGAGCAGTTCTTC
15 NA TRBJ1-6 NA TRBV20-1 CSAPTGTDYNSPLHF TGCAGTGCCCCGACCGGGACGGATTATAATTCACCCCTCCACTTT
13 NA TRBJ1-6 NA TRBV12-3/TRBV12-4 CASSLGRGKPLHF TGTGCCAGCAGTTTAGGCCGGGGAAAACCCCTCCACTTT